This record concerns one TCR beta chain sequence. The data were obtained in a study of blood T cell repertoires in COVID-19. Study as a whole: Spain, Italy and the United States supplied samples that represented acute and convalescent COVID-19. PBMCs, B-cell-depleted T cells, or T cells were the source of the cDNA or gDNA that made up the material.

Trimming cost V 5 bases and J 3 bases; bases outside gene matches: 5. There are 15 residues in the CDR3. CDR1 is SGHAT and CDR2 is FQNNGV in the germline V gene. In the original workflow: Reference gene primer amplification gave estimated nucleated cell counts. Assay used: immunoSEQ multiplex PCR; TCRdb lists only in-frame clones, some missing. Clone size and V and J calls were adopted from that table, with D and trimming inferred from the DNA. The data hold tens of thousands of clones, with just under 80% observed a single time. The clonotype was recovered from a woman aged 55-70 years with acute or convalescent COVID-19. Sequenced: peripheral blood. The chain couples TRBV11-2 to TRBJ1-4; TRBD1 aligns across 8 bases. The DNA of the CDR3 is TGTGCCAGCAGCGCCCAGGGGGCCCCTAATGAAAAACTGTTTTTT. Amino acid sequence: CASSAQGAPNEKLFF.